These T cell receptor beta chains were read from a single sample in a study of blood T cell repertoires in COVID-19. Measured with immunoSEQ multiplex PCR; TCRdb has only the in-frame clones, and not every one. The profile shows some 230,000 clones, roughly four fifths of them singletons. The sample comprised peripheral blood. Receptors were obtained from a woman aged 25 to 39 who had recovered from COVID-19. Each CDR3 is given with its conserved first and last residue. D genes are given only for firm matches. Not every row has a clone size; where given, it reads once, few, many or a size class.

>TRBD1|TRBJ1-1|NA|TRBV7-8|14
CASSLTDRDTEAFF
TGTGCCAGCAGCTTAACGGACAGGGACACTGAAGCTTTCTTT
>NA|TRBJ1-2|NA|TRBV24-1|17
CATSDSGAVYGNYGYTF
TGTGCCACCAGTGATTCAGGGGCGGTCTATGGAAACTATGGCTACACCTTC
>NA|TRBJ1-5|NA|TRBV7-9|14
CACTQGNSNQPQHF
TGTGCCTGCACCCAGGGGAACAGCAATCAGCCCCAGCATTTT
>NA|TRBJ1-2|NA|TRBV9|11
CASSPEDGYTF
TGTGCCAGCAGCCCGGAGGATGGCTACACCTTC
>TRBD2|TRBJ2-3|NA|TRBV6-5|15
CASPRGREGPDTQYF
TGTGCCAGCCCTAGGGGGCGGGAGGGCCCCGATACGCAGTATTTT
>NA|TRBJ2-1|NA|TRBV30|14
CAWSFSTGYNEQFF
TGTGCCTGGAGTTTCTCTACCGGGTACAATGAGCAGTTCTTC
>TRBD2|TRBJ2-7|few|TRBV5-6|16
CASSAGLAGVTYEQYF
TGTGCCAGCAGCGCCGGACTAGCGGGAGTCACCTACGAGCAGTACTTC
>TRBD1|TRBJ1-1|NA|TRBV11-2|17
CASSSGGTGAMNTEAFF
TGTGCCAGCAGCTCGGGGGGGACAGGGGCGATGAACACTGAAGCTTTCTTT
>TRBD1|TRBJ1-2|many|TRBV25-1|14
CASREGASFDGYTF
TGTGCCAGCAGGGAGGGGGCGAGTTTTGATGGCTACACCTTC
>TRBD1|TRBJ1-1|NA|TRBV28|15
CASSFLGTGPTEAFF
TGTGCCAGCAGTTTCCTCGGGACAGGGCCCACTGAAGCTTTCTTT
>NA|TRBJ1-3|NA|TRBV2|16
CASSEIADSVGNTIYF
TGTGCCAGCAGTGAAATCGCGGACAGTGTCGGGAACACCATATATTTT
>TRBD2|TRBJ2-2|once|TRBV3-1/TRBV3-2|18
CASSLRGASGRSGGELFF
TGTGCCAGCAGCTTAAGAGGGGCTAGCGGGAGAAGTGGCGGGGAGCTGTTTTTT
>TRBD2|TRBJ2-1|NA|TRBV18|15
CASDPSGRPYNEQFF
TGTGCCAGCGATCCTAGCGGGAGGCCCTACAATGAGCAGTTCTTC
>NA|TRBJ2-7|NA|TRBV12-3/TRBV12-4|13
CASSLGGLDEQYF
TGTGCCAGCAGTTTAGGGGGGCTGGACGAGCAGTACTTC
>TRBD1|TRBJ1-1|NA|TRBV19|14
CASSRQGMNTEAFF
TGTGCCAGTAGTAGACAGGGTATGAACACTGAAGCTTTCTTT